The present T cell receptor beta chain was sequenced within a study of shared clonotypes between healthy human individuals. Whole-study context: The donors, two women and a few men, were aged 18 to 49.

Positive CCR7 selection of CD45RO-negative cells yielded the naive CD8 cells, and terminally differentiated effector memory CD45RA+ cells were excluded. With regard to this clone: The antigen remains unidentified.

Germline V CDR1 and CDR2: MDHEN, SYDVKM. The CDR3 spans 14 residues. Trimming cost V 5 bases and J 4 bases, with 12 bases left between them. This was a deep-level run. Profiling relied on immunoSEQ multiplex PCR, and the TCRdb table lists in-frame clones only, not all of them. The sample records about 2 million clones, around 96% being singletons. Overall study findings and caveats: The low donor count limited represented genetic and exposure-history diversity. Unshared clonotypes carried lower generation probabilities than those common to all four donors.

Sequencing was performed on naive CD8+ T cells sorted from blood. This clonotype was obtained from a man aged 18 to 29 in good health. The chain carries TRBV28 and TRBJ2-1; no reliable D call. The CDR3, as DNA: TGTGCCAGCAGTCCCACCGGCCAGTACAATGAGCAGTTCTTC. Amino acids: CASSPTGQYNEQFF.